This T cell receptor beta chain was captured in a study of blood T cell repertoires in COVID-19. Sequenced by immunoSEQ multiplex PCR; TCRdb stores in-frame clones only, minus some. The sample contains some 74,000 clones, around 85% of which appear only once. The material sequenced was peripheral blood. The sequence came from a woman in her forties or fifties with acute or convalescent COVID-19.

The DNA of the CDR3 is TGTGCCAGCAGGTCCAGCGGGAGGGGTAACAATGAGCAGTTCTTC. Encoded protein: CASRSSGRGNNEQFF. The chain joins TRBV28 to TRBJ2-1, with TRBD2 identical over 10 bases. There are 15 residues in the CDR3. The V gene's germline CDR1 is MDHEN and CDR2 SYDVKM. After removal of 6 bases from V and 5 bases from J, the junction contained 7 bases not matched to a gene.